These 25 T cell receptor beta chains were all obtained from the same sample, sequenced in a study of metastatic and nonmetastatic thyroid tumors. Prior to thyroid surgery, none of the patients had received any treatment. TCRdb used MiXCR to call clones anew from the PCR reads. The sample holds about 93,000 clones, over 9.5% seen once. The specimen was blood. These receptors were obtained from a female donor with papillary thyroid cancer or a benign thyroid nodule (not recorded which). Some clones in this sample may be carry-over from other donors' samples.

This clone was counted at least ten times. The V gene is TRBV7-3, the J gene TRBJ2-7; D assignment may be TRBD1 or TRBD2 (5 bases each). Trimming shortened V by 5 bases and J by 6 bases, and 11 bases separated the two germline ends. Germline CDR1 reads SGHTA; CDR2 reads FQGTGA. The CDR3 is 12 residues long. CDR3 region: CASSPWGREQYF. CDR3 DNA: TGTGCCAGCAGCCCCTGGGGACGCGAGCAGTACTTC.

In DNA form, the CDR3 reads TGTGCCAGCATCCCAAGCCGGACTAGCGGGAGGTCCGTAGATGAGCAGTTCTTC. Translated: CASIPSRTSGRSVDEQFF. The J gene is TRBJ2-1, the V gene TRBV11-1; 14 nucleotides line up with TRBD2. J gave up 8 bases and V 7 bases, and 16 bases lay outside the gene matches. CDR1 and CDR2 from the germline V gene are SGHAT and FQDESV (reference sequence). The CDR3 is made up of 18 amino acids.

This clone was picked up many times. The chain links TRBV19 to TRBJ1-5, with D unclear. Germline CDR1 LNHDA, CDR2 SQIVND (reference sequence). The CDR3 is made up of 13 amino acids. V was pared by 11 bases and J by 5 bases, with 16 bases between. CDR3 amino acids: CAGSKRGHQPQHF. In DNA, the CDR3 is TGTGCCGGGAGTAAGCGTGGGCATCAGCCCCAGCATTTT.

This clone was observed many times. The same CDR3 is also encoded by other DNA sequences in this sample. This sequence joins TRBV19 and TRBJ2-2; 7 bases fit TRBD1. This CDR3 is built from 15 residues. With V trimmed by 4 bases and J by 7 bases, 9 bases remained unmatched. The germline V gene has CDR1 LNHDA and CDR2 SQIVND (reference sequence). The DNA for the CDR3 is TGTGCCAGTAGTAGGGATAGGGGGCTGGTCGGGGAGCTGTTTTTT. Protein product: CASSRDRGLVGELFF.

At least ten counts were recorded for this clone. The chain has TRBV24-1 and TRBJ1-1, with D perhaps matching TRBD1 (6 bases). V was shortened by 9 bases and J by 2 bases, with 12 bases between the two germline ends. CDR1 is KGHDR, CDR2 SFDVKD, per germline. The CDR3 is made up of 13 amino acids. CDR3 amino acids: CATQDSFNTEAFF. In nucleotides, the CDR3 is TGTGCCACCCAGGACAGCTTTAACACTGAAGCTTTCTTT.

Regarding this clone: This may arise from a read error, as a much more abundant clone is one base away. The rearrangement uses TRBV19 and TRBJ2-5; 10 bases agree with TRBD1. The germline gives CDR1 LNHDA, CDR2 SQIVND (reference sequence). CDR3 size: 15 residues. The CDR3 sequence is CAGSKPGTGEETQYF. The DNA for the CDR3 is TGTGCCGGTAGCAAACCCGGGACAGGGGAAGAGACCCAGTACTTC.

This clone came up many times. The chain is built from TRBV6-1 and TRBJ2-7, with 7 bases aligning to TRBD2. This CDR3 is built from 17 residues. The V segment lost 4 bases and the J segment 4 bases; nucleotides outside the gene matches: 16. Germline V gene sequence: CDR1 MNHNS, CDR2 SASEGT. The DNA for the CDR3 is TGTGCCAGCAGTGGGGCGGGTAGAGCGGGACTATTTTACGAGCAGTACTTC. It is translated as CASSGAGRAGLFYEQYF.

This clone appeared many times. The V and J genes are TRBV6-1 and TRBJ1-2, with unresolved D. The CDR3 is 12 amino acids. The V gene's germline CDR1 is MNHNS and CDR2 SASEGT. The V gene lost 8 bases and the J gene lost 4 bases, with 11 bases spanning the gap. The CDR3 region is CASGSPAYGYTF. In DNA form, the CDR3 reads TGTGCCAGCGGATCCCCGGCCTATGGCTACACCTTC.

This clone was recorded at least ten times. CDR3 in amino acids: CASTNGVGNTIYF. The CDR3 region has the DNA TGTGCCAGCACGAACGGGGTTGGAAACACCATATATTTT. The genes are TRBV6-1 and TRBJ1-3; D gene ambiguous. This CDR3 region has 13 residues. V lost 7 bases and J 3 bases, leaving 10 bases between the germline ends. CDR1 and CDR2 (germline): MNHNS, SASEGT.

This clone was counted at least ten times. J is TRBJ2-2 and V is TRBV11-2; 11 positions match TRBD1. Germline V CDR1 and CDR2: SGHAT, FQNNGV. The CDR3 loop spans 16 amino acids. J was trimmed by 7 bases and V by 5 bases; bases with no gene match: 9. The CDR3, as DNA: TGTGCCAGCAGCCCACCCAAGGGACAGGGGGTCGGGGAGCTGTTTTTT. Amino acid sequence: CASSPPKGQGVGELFF.

Ten or more counts support this clone. This chain connects TRBV15 to TRBJ2-3, with 8 positions matching TRBD2. Per the germline V gene, CDR1 is LNHNV and CDR2 is YYDKDF (reference sequence). The CDR3 has 15 residues. The V gene end was trimmed by 0 bases and the J gene end by 6 bases; junction bases not matched to a gene: 5. The CDR3 sequence: CATSRDGGRFDTQYF. As DNA, the CDR3 is TGTGCCACCAGCAGAGATGGCGGGAGGTTTGATACGCAGTATTTT.

Concerning this clone: A clone one base away is much larger, so this may be a read error. The CDR3 sequence: CSASLDRNEKLFF. CDR3 in DNA: TGCAGTGCTAGTCTCGACAGGAATGAAAAACTGTTTTTT. The chain uses TRBV20-1 and TRBJ1-4; a possible D gene is TRBD1 (6 bases). Germline CDR1 reads DFQATT; CDR2 reads SNEGSKA (reference sequence). The CDR3 has 13 amino acids. The V end lost 3 bases, the J end lost 5 bases, and 10 bases lay between the germline ends.

Note on this clone: A read error may explain this, as a much larger clone is one base away. Other DNA sequences in this sample translate to the same CDR3. The rearrangement uses TRBV2 and TRBJ1-1, with TRBD1 matching 8 bases. The CDR3 is 13 residues long. Germline lookup yields CDR1 SNHLY and CDR2 FYNNEI. The CDR3 sequence: CAITDRALTEAFF. The DNA for the CDR3 is TGTGCCATCACGGACAGGGCCTTAACTGAGGCTTTCTTT. The full variable domain, with the rest looked up from reference TRBV2 and TRBJ1-1, is EPEVTQTPSHQVTQMGQEVILRCVPISNHLYFYWYRQILGQKVEFLVSFYNNEISEKSEIFDDQFSVERPDGSNFTLKIRSTKLEDSAMYFCAITDRALTEAFFGQGTRLTVV.

This clone was detected ten times or more. The rearrangement links TRBV27 to TRBJ1-4; 9 bases agree with TRBD1. The CDR3 is 15 amino acids. V trimming: 6 bases; J trimming: 8 bases; junction bases outside the gene matches: 10. Germline V CDR1 and CDR2: MNHEY, SMNVEV (reference sequence). DNA for the CDR3: TGTGCCAGCAGCTCCGGGGGGACAGGGATAGAAAAACTGTTTTTT. Amino acid sequence: CASSSGGTGIEKLFF.

This clone showed up many times. The chain joins TRBV2 to TRBJ2-1, with a possible D match to TRBD1 (6 bases). V dropped 2 bases and J dropped 7 bases, with 9 bases sitting between them. The CDR3 spans 13 residues. The germline CDR1 and CDR2 sequences are SNHLY and FYNNEI. The CDR3 loop is CASSEQGMNEQFF. In DNA, the CDR3 is TGTGCCAGCAGTGAACAGGGGATGAATGAGCAGTTCTTC.

This clone occurred many times. The chain combines TRBV6-1 with TRBJ1-2, with TRBD1 identical over 7 bases. The CDR3 extends over 13 amino acids. The ends lost 6 bases at V and 5 bases at J; junction bases unmatched: 6. From germline, CDR1 is MNHNS and CDR2 SASEGT. CDR3 nucleotides: TGTGCCAGCAGGAGGGACAGTGTATATGGCTACACCTTC. It yields the protein CASRRDSVYGYTF.

This clone was counted at least ten times. The chain employs TRBV5-8 and TRBJ1-5; 9 bases agree with TRBD1. There are 14 residues in the CDR3. CDR1 and CDR2 from the germline V gene are SGHTS and YDEGEE. V dropped 3 bases and J dropped 6; count of bases not matched to a gene: 4. CDR3 protein: CASSSGTGFQPQHF. The CDR3 DNA is TGTGCCAGCAGCTCCGGGACAGGGTTTCAGCCCCAGCATTTT.

This clone was detected many times. The rearrangement joins TRBV12-3 or TRBV12-4 to TRBJ2-1; no clear D gene. This CDR3 region has 17 residues. V lost 1 base, J lost 4 bases, and 17 bases lay in between. CDR3 sequence (DNA): TGTGCCAGCAGTTTAGTACAGCGCCGAAACGTTTACAATGAGCAGTTCTTC. Amino acids: CASSLVQRRNVYNEQFF.

This clone was counted many times. The chain uses TRBV7-2 and TRBJ2-1, with 8 nucleotides matching TRBD1. Germline V lookup: CDR1 SGHTA, CDR2 FQGNSA. The CDR3 runs to 17 residues. After removal of 5 bases from V and 6 bases from J, the junction contained 15 bases not matched to a gene. In DNA form, the CDR3 reads TGTGCCAGCAGCCGGGGCCTGACAGGGGTTACGAGCAATGAGCAGTTCTTC. Its protein product is CASSRGLTGVTSNEQFF.

The rearrangement uses TRBV20-1 and TRBJ2-1; D is perhaps TRBD2 (6 bases). The CDR3 runs 17 residues. V was cut by 0 bases and J by 6 bases, with 21 bases left in between. Germline V gene lookup returns CDR1 DFQATT and CDR2 SNEGSKA (reference sequence). CDR3 sequence (DNA): TGCAGTGCTAGAGATAACCTTTGGGGAGGTGTAGGCAATGAGCAGTTCTTC. It translates to CSARDNLWGGVGNEQFF.

Many counts were recorded for this clone. The chain carries TRBV20-1 and TRBJ2-2; D is unclear. The length of the CDR3 is 15 residues. CDR1 is DFQATT and CDR2 is SNEGSKA in the germline V gene (reference sequence). Trimming shortened V by 4 bases and J by 1 base, and 13 bases separated the two germline ends. The CDR3 reads CSATPRFLNTGELFF. DNA for the CDR3: TGCAGTGCTACCCCCAGGTTCTTGAACACCGGGGAGCTGTTTTTT.

This clone was observed once. At one of its ends the junction is not consistent with the germline gene, which may arise from a read error. Within the sample, other DNA sequences also encode this same CDR3. The chain carries TRBV11-1 and TRBJ2-7, with D perhaps TRBD2 (6 bases). Germline V gene lookup returns CDR1 SGHAT and CDR2 FQDESV (reference sequence). The CDR3 totals 12 residues. DNA for the CDR3: TGTGCCAGCAGCGCCTTAGCTAGCGAACAGTATTTC. This translates into CASSALASEQYF.

The J gene is TRBJ2-7, the V gene TRBV5-1; 13 bases agree with TRBD2. Per the germline V gene, CDR1 is SGHRS and CDR2 is YFSETQ. Germline trimming cut 2 bases from V and 4 bases from J; bases unmatched to any gene: 6. This CDR3 comprises 16 residues. The CDR3, as DNA: TGCGCCAGCAGCTTCACCCGACTAGCGGGAGGATACGAGCAGTACTTC. This codes for CASSFTRLAGGYEQYF.

The sample holds many counts of this clone. The chain is built from TRBV5-1 and TRBJ1-2; weak D call: TRBD1 (5 bases). Trimming shortened V by 4 bases and J by 0 bases, and 13 bases separated the two germline ends. The length of the CDR3 is 15 residues. CDR1 is SGHRS and CDR2 is YFSETQ in the germline V gene. The DNA for the CDR3 is TGCGCCAGCAGCCCCACAGGTCTAACTAACTATGGCTACACCTTC. Its translation is CASSPTGLTNYGYTF.

This clone was observed at least ten times. V gene TRBV20-1 combines with J gene TRBJ2-7; the D is unclear. The CDR3 runs 11 residues. V lost 6 bases, J lost 5 bases, and 11 bases lay in between. Germline V gene data show CDR1 as DFQATT and CDR2 as SNEGSKA (reference sequence). CDR3 bases: TGCAGTGCCCTTTTTGGCGACGAGCAGTACTTC. It encodes CSALFGDEQYF.